The present TCR beta chain was sequenced within a study of cytomegalovirus exposure and HLA in healthy donors. Notes on this clone: Its cognate antigen is unknown.

Per germline, CDR1 KGHSH and CDR2 LQKENI. V was cut by 6 bases and J by 5 bases, with 19 bases left in between. CDR3 length: 15 amino acids. Points from the study as a whole: Testing in vitro showed a few CMV-associated chains specific for CMV antigens. An analysis done earlier found most TCR beta V segments productive about 87% or about 30% of the time. In a later analysis, V- and J-gene trimming of beta chains associated with a DCLRE1C missense variant, replicated independently. Within the data, a cluster of highly shared sequence variants was likely a sequencing artifact.

PCR involved 60 Vbeta and 13 Jbeta primers. Repertoires were generated with immunoSEQ multiplex PCR, while TCRdb's copy carries only in-frame clones and drops some. The sample has 83,000 or so clones; around 79% are singletons. This receptor was obtained from a woman aged 40 to 55 in good health and CMV-seropositive. The chain couples TRBV18 to TRBJ2-5, with D maybe TRBD2 (6 bases). Sequences were obtained from PBMCs. CDR3 sequence (DNA): TGTGCCAGCTCCCTGGGGTTCGGGAGACGGGAGACCCAGTACTTC. Amino acids: CASSLGFGRRETQYF.